The 6 T cell receptor beta chains below were found in one sample sequenced in a study of shared clonotypes between healthy human individuals. The method was immunoSEQ multiplex PCR; TCRdb's version includes in-frame clones alone and lacks a portion of them. This sample has 650,000 to 750,000 clones; 60% to 80% occur once, and the top ten carry under 2%. The sample consisted of memory CD4+ T cells sorted from blood. Subset here: CD45RA-negative fraction. Receptors originate from a woman aged 25 to 39 in good health.

This chain uses TRBV11-3 with TRBJ1-1; D not certain. The CDR3 spans 13 residues. Trimming pared 5 bases from V and 0 bases from J, leaving 7 bases between. The V gene's germline CDR1 is SGHNT and CDR2 YENEEA. CDR3 DNA: TGTGCCAGCAGCCAAGCCTTGAACACTGAAGCTTTCTTT. Its translation is CASSQALNTEAFF.

V gene TRBV5-8 combines with J gene TRBJ1-5; maybe TRBD1 (5 bases). The CDR3 totals 15 residues. V lost 0 bases and J lost 6, with 13 bases in between. Germline CDR1 reads SGHTS; CDR2 reads YDEGEE. Here the CDR3 reads CASSLGTGGTQPQHF. CDR3 nucleotide sequence: TGTGCCAGCAGCTTGGGAACTGGGGGTACTCAGCCCCAGCATTTT. The full variable domain, completed using reference TRBV5-8 and TRBJ1-5, is EAGVTQSPTHLIKTRGQQATLRCSPISGHTSVYWYQQALGLGLQFLLWYDEGEERNRGNFPPRFSGRQFPNYSSELNVNALELEDSALYLCASSLGTGGTQPQHFGDGTRLSIL.

V gene TRBV5-4 combines with J gene TRBJ2-7, with D perhaps matching TRBD2 (6 bases). The germline V gene has CDR1 SGHNT and CDR2 YYREEE (reference sequence). This CDR3 is built from 13 residues. The germline V and J ends were trimmed by 7 bases and 7 bases, with 18 bases remaining between them. CDR3 protein: CASSSGAKGEQYF. For the CDR3, the DNA is TGTGCCAGCTCTTCGGGAGCGAAGGGGGAGCAGTACTTC.

This chain uses TRBV27 with TRBJ2-2; perhaps TRBD2 as D (6 bases). Trimming stripped 3 bases from V and 2 bases from J, with 10 bases between. Germline values: CDR1 MNHEY, CDR2 SMNVEV (reference sequence). The CDR3 has 15 amino acids. The CDR3 loop is CASSFTGENTGELFF. As DNA, the CDR3 is TGTGCCAGCAGTTTCACGGGAGAAAACACCGGGGAGCTGTTTTTT.

The rearrangement links TRBV19 to TRBJ2-3, with 7 nucleotides matching TRBD1. V was clipped by 5 bases and J by 6 bases; unmatched bases: 5. Germline V gene data show CDR1 as LNHDA and CDR2 as SQIVND (reference sequence). CDR3 length: 13 amino acids. The CDR3 region has the DNA TGTGCCAGTAGTGCCCTGACAGGGGATACGCAGTATTTT. Protein product: CASSALTGDTQYF.

The chain uses TRBV7-8 and TRBJ2-7, with 9 bases that match TRBD1. The CDR3 totals 14 residues. CDR1 and CDR2 from the germline V gene are SGHVS and FQNEAQ. V trimming: 1 base; J trimming: 7 bases; junction bases outside the gene matches: 5. The CDR3: CASSLDRGLGEQYF. The CDR3 nucleotides read TGTGCCAGCAGCTTAGACAGGGGGCTGGGGGAGCAGTACTTC.